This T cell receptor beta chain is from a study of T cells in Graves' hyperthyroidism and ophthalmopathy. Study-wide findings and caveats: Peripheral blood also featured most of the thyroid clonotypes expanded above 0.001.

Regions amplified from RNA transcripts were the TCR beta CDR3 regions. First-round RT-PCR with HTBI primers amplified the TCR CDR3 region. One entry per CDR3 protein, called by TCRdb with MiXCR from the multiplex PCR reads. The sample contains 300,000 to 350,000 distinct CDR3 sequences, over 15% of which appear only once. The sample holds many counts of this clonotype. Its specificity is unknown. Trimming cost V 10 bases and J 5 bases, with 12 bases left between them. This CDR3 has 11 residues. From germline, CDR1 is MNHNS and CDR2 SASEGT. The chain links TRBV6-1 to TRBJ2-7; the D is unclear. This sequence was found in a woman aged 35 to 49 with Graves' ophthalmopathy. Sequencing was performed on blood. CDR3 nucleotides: TGTGCCACCTCCGATAGGAACGAGCAGTACTTC. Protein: CATSDRNEQYF.